What follows is one T cell receptor (beta chain) and its context. Produced via immunoSEQ multiplex PCR; TCRdb's table is partial and in-frame only. The table has 99,000 or so clones, approximately 93% seen once. The sample originates from a study of T cell changes during pregnancy in multiple sclerosis. Germline CDR1 SGHAT, CDR2 FQNNGV. V trimming: 5 bases; J trimming: 7 bases; junction bases outside the gene matches: 9. CDR3 length equals 15 residues. This chain links TRBV11-2 with TRBJ1-4; TRBD1 matches at 8 bases. The source was peripheral blood, collected after pregnancy. This clonotype originated in a female donor with multiple sclerosis, enrolled in a pregnancy study. The CDR3 loop is CASSPGVQGGEKLFF. CDR3 nucleotides: TGTGCCAGCAGCCCAGGGGTACAGGGGGGTGAAAAACTGTTTTTT.